Below are 32 T cell receptor beta chains sequenced from a single sample in a study of OX40 agonist ivuxolimab in advanced cancers. Method: immunoSEQ multiplex PCR; TCRdb's copy keeps in-frame clones and lacks some. The profile shows tens of thousands of clones, about 86% of them singletons. The source material was CD4+ or CD8+ T cells sorted from blood, sampled in a trial of the OX40 agonist ivuxolimab. The source of these receptors is an adult with an advanced solid tumor such as melanoma, head and neck, liver or kidney cancer.

The chain recombines TRBV27 with TRBJ2-1, with TRBD2 matching 12 bases. Germline-derived CDR1 and CDR2 are MNHEY and SMNVEV (reference sequence). Unmatched junction bases numbered 3, after V lost 4 bases and J lost 8 bases. The CDR3 has 14 amino acids. The CDR3 reads CASSSGLAGHEQFF. The CDR3 DNA follows: TGTGCCAGCAGTTCGGGACTAGCGGGCCATGAGCAGTTCTTC.

The V gene is TRBV2, the J gene TRBJ2-7; 12 bases agree with TRBD2. Germline V gene lookup returns CDR1 SNHLY and CDR2 FYNNEI. The CDR3 runs 14 residues. V was pared by 1 base and J by 7 bases, with 2 bases of the junction left unmatched. As DNA, the CDR3 is TGTGCCAGCAGTGAAGTGACTAGCGGGGGTGAGCAGTACTTC. Its protein product is CASSEVTSGGEQYF.

The chain employs TRBV6-5 and TRBJ2-3; possible D gene TRBD2, 7 bases. The CDR3 loop spans 15 amino acids. Germline CDR1 and CDR2: MNHEY and SVGAGI. With 5 bases removed from V and 4 bases from J, the gap between germline ends came to 16 bases. CDR3 DNA sequence: TGTGCCAGCAGTCGACTAGGGGGGGACGCAGATACGCAGTATTTT. Amino acids: CASSRLGGDADTQYF.

The rearrangement joins TRBV6-1 to TRBJ2-7; D gene ambiguous. This CDR3 comprises 11 residues. V was shortened by 6 bases and J by 7 bases, with 10 bases between the two germline ends. The germline V gene has CDR1 MNHNS and CDR2 SASEGT. CDR3 bases: TGTGCCAGCAGCCACTTGGGGGAGCAGTACTTC. As protein: CASSHLGEQYF.

The gene calls are TRBV9 and TRBJ2-2; TRBD2 matches 11 bases. The CDR3 runs to 15 residues. Germline assignment: CDR1 SGDLS and CDR2 YYNGEE. With V trimmed by 5 bases and J by 4 bases, 4 bases remained unmatched. This CDR3 is CASSSGGASTGELFF. CDR3 nucleotides: TGTGCCAGCAGTAGCGGGGGGGCGAGCACCGGGGAGCTGTTTTTT. The full variable domain, its missing parts supplied by reference TRBV9 and TRBJ2-2, is DSGVTQTPKHLITATGQRVTLRCSPRSGDLSVYWYQQSLDQGLQFLIQYYNGEERAKGNILERFSAQQFPDLHSELNLSSLELGDSALYFCASSSGGASTGELFFGEGSRLTVL.

The J gene is TRBJ2-3, the V gene TRBV27; 9 positions agree with TRBD2. CDR1 is MNHEY, CDR2 SMNVEV, per germline (reference sequence). This CDR3 region has 18 residues. With 4 bases clipped from V and 3 bases from J, the junction kept 14 bases outside the gene matches. The CDR3 DNA sequence: TGTGCCAGCAGTTCCCTACCCGGGACTAGCAGTTCGACAGATACGCAGTATTTT. Protein sequence: CASSSLPGTSSSTDTQYF.

The chain employs TRBV6-1 and TRBJ2-7; 9 bases match TRBD2. Germline CDR1 MNHNS, CDR2 SASEGT. This CDR3 spans 17 amino acids. J lost 0 bases, V lost 2 bases, and 8 bases had no gene match. The CDR3 reads CASSELYSGGSSYEQYV. The CDR3 nucleotides are TGTGCCAGCAGTGAACTTTATAGCGGGGGAAGCTCCTACGAGCAGTACGTC.

The chain joins TRBV6-1 to TRBJ1-1, with D possibly being TRBD1 (6 bases). Germline-derived CDR1 and CDR2 are MNHNS and SASEGT. The CDR3 covers 15 residues. The V end was cut by 5 bases, the J end by 0 bases, with 13 bases between. The CDR3 here is CASSLRGTLNTEAFF. CDR3 coding DNA: TGTGCCAGCAGTCTTAGGGGGACGTTGAACACTGAAGCTTTCTTT.

The CDR3 coding sequence is TGTGCCAGCAGCTTAGGCCAAGGGACTATGCGTGAGCAGTTCTTC. This codes for CASSLGQGTMREQFF. The rearrangement joins TRBV7-2 to TRBJ2-1; TRBD2 agrees at 7 bases. V dropped 1 base and J dropped 9; count of bases not matched to a gene: 9. In germline, CDR1 is SGHTA, CDR2 FQGNSA. This CDR3 has 15 residues. The full variable domain, its missing parts supplied by reference TRBV7-2 and TRBJ2-1, is GAGVSQSPSNKVTEKGKDVELRCDPISGHTALYWYRQSLGQGLEFLIYFQGNSAPDKSGLPSDRFSAERTGGSVSTLTIQRTQQEDSAVYLCASSLGQGTMREQFFGPGTRLTVL.

This clone came up a few times. The rearrangement joins TRBV28 to TRBJ2-7; possibly TRBD1 or TRBD2 for D (6 bases each). The CDR3 runs 14 residues. The germline V gene encodes CDR1 MDHEN and CDR2 SYDVKM. V lost 4 bases and J 2 bases, leaving 12 bases between the germline ends. For the CDR3, the DNA is TGTGCCAGCAGTTGGGTCCGGGGGCCCTACGAGCAGTACTTC. It encodes CASSWVRGPYEQYF.

The chain uses TRBV6-5 and TRBJ1-5; D gene unclear. Per the germline V gene, CDR1 is MNHEY and CDR2 is SVGAGI. V was trimmed by 6 bases and J by 5 bases, leaving 11 bases between them. The CDR3 runs to 13 residues. In DNA form, the CDR3 reads TGTGCCAGCAGCCTATCCTTCGATCAGCCCCAGCATTTT. Its translation: CASSLSFDQPQHF.

The chain links TRBV5-6 to TRBJ2-1; D might be TRBD1 (6 bases). V shed 2 bases and J shed 3 bases, with 15 bases lying between them. CDR1 is SGHDT and CDR2 is YYEEEE in the germline V gene. The length of the CDR3 is 16 residues. The CDR3 loop is CASSLGQGLHYNEQFF. CDR3 in DNA: TGTGCCAGCAGCTTAGGTCAGGGGCTCCACTACAATGAGCAGTTCTTC.

This clone has more than one count but fewer than ten. The chain joins TRBV10-3 to TRBJ1-1; no definite D call. The CDR3 runs to 13 residues. Germline V gene lookup returns CDR1 ENHRY and CDR2 SYGVKD. Between the trimmed V and J ends, which lost 2 bases and 11 bases, there was a span of 15 bases. The CDR3 DNA reads as TGTGCCATCAGTGAGCCGCAACTTCGAGGGGCTTTCTTT. As protein: CAISEPQLRGAFF.

This chain connects TRBV2 to TRBJ2-7, with 9 bases lining up with TRBD1. With V trimmed by 2 bases and J by 0 bases, 5 bases remained unmatched. From germline, CDR1 is SNHLY and CDR2 FYNNEI. This CDR3 region has 16 residues. CDR3 sequence reads: CASSEHRTGASYEQYF. For the CDR3, the DNA is TGTGCCAGCAGTGAACACCGGACAGGGGCCTCCTACGAGCAGTACTTC.

The chain combines TRBV7-9 with TRBJ2-1; D gene ambiguous. Germline V lookup: CDR1 SEHNR, CDR2 FQNEAQ (reference sequence). V dropped 1 base and J dropped 6 bases, with 4 bases sitting between them. The CDR3 runs 12 residues. Here the CDR3 reads CASSLGSNEQFF. The DNA of the CDR3 is TGTGCCAGCAGCTTAGGGTCCAATGAGCAGTTCTTC.

This rearrangement joins TRBV28 to TRBJ2-5; D unclear. The germline V and J ends were trimmed by 3 bases and 1 base, with 9 bases remaining between them. Germline lookup yields CDR1 MDHEN and CDR2 SYDVKM. This CDR3 has 14 amino acids. The DNA for the CDR3 is TGTGCCAGCAGTTTGGGTCGGCTCCAAGAGACCCAGTACTTC. This encodes CASSLGRLQETQYF.

CDR3 sequence: CASSEGGDFPDNEQFF. DNA for the CDR3: TGTGCCAGCAGTGAGGGGGGGGACTTCCCGGACAATGAGCAGTTCTTC. The J gene is TRBJ2-1, the V gene TRBV2; 7 nucleotides align to TRBD2. V trimming: 3 bases; J trimming: 5 bases; junction bases outside the gene matches: 10. This CDR3 has 16 amino acids. Looked up from germline, CDR1 is SNHLY and CDR2 is FYNNEI. Based on the CDR3 plus reference TRBV2 and TRBJ2-1, the full variable domain is EPEVTQTPSHQVTQMGQEVILRCVPISNHLYFYWYRQILGQKVEFLVSFYNNEISEKSEIFDDQFSVERPDGSNFTLKIRSTKLEDSAMYFCASSEGGDFPDNEQFFGPGTRLTVL.

As for this clone: Because the CDR3 is missing its conserved closing phenylalanine or tryptophan, this is likely a read error. The DNA is left out, because the CDR3 cannot be placed on it with certainty; the CDR3 is given as TCRdb lists it. The V gene is TRBV6-1, the J gene TRBJ1-6. Counting both end residues, the CDR3 totals 11 amino acids. The germline V gene has CDR1 MNHNS and CDR2 SASEGT. The CDR3: CASSVGSILTI.

The chain carries TRBV5-6 and TRBJ2-3, with D unclear. This CDR3 spans 15 amino acids. Trimming stripped 0 bases from V and 3 bases from J, with 11 bases between. The germline V gene has CDR1 SGHDT and CDR2 YYEEEE. CDR3 nucleotides: TGTGCCAGCAGCTTGGGTGAGACAAGTACAGATACGCAGTATTTT. This encodes CASSLGETSTDTQYF.

The rearrangement uses TRBV6-6 and TRBJ2-7, with 7 bases identical to TRBD2. The CDR3 totals 11 residues. J was trimmed by 6 bases and V by 6 bases; bases with no gene match: 2. Germline V gene data show CDR1 as MNHNY and CDR2 as SVGAGI (reference sequence). The CDR3 DNA reads as TGTGCCAGCAGGGGGGGGGTCGAGCAGTACTTC. Encoded protein: CASRGGVEQYF.

The V and J genes are TRBV7-9 and TRBJ2-1; possible D gene TRBD1, 5 bases. CDR3 length: 12 amino acids. CDR1 and CDR2 (germline): SEHNR, FQNEAQ (reference sequence). The V end lost 3 bases, the J end lost 9 bases, and 9 bases lay between the germline ends. The CDR3 spells CASSFTGGEQFF. The CDR3 DNA is TGTGCCAGCAGCTTTACAGGCGGTGAGCAGTTCTTC.

V usage is TRBV28 and J usage is TRBJ1-1, with D tentatively TRBD1 (6 bases). V lost 0 bases, J lost 1 base, and 6 bases lay in between. This CDR3 spans 14 amino acids. Looked up from germline, CDR1 is MDHEN and CDR2 is SYDVKM. The CDR3: CASSLWTGNTEAFF. In DNA, the CDR3 is TGTGCCAGCAGTTTATGGACAGGGAACACTGAAGCTTTCTTT.

This chain uses TRBV9 with TRBJ2-7; 7 positions match TRBD1. There are 14 residues in the CDR3. Per the germline V gene, CDR1 is SGDLS and CDR2 is YYNGEE. The J segment lost 2 bases and the V segment lost 0 bases, leaving 2 bases of the junction unmatched. CDR3 region: CASSVAGGTYEQYF. The CDR3 coding sequence is TGTGCCAGCAGCGTAGCAGGGGGTACCTACGAGCAGTACTTC.

V and J are TRBV5-1 and TRBJ2-7; D possibly matches TRBD1 or TRBD2 (5 bases each). Germline CDR1 SGHRS, CDR2 YFSETQ. Trimming pared 4 bases from V and 2 bases from J, leaving 19 bases between. The CDR3 totals 16 residues. CDR3 amino acids: CASSVGKIGTPYEQYF. The CDR3 DNA reads TGCGCCAGCAGCGTAGGGAAAATCGGGACCCCCTACGAGCAGTACTTC.

CDR3 region: CASSWVQDGPRLFF. In DNA form, the CDR3 reads TGTGCCAGCAGCTGGGTTCAGGACGGACCGAGGCTGTTTTTT. The chain has TRBV7-9 and TRBJ1-4; D remains ambiguous. The CDR3 covers 14 residues. Germline assignment: CDR1 SEHNR and CDR2 FQNEAQ (reference sequence). V lost 4 bases and J 14 bases, leaving 20 bases between the germline ends.

This clone was recorded once. This rearrangement joins TRBV4-2 to TRBJ1-1, with 9 bases lining up with TRBD1. The CDR3 length is 16 residues. Trimming at V came to 1 base and at J to 5 bases, leaving 8 bases not matched to a gene. The germline gives CDR1 LGHNA, CDR2 YNFKEQ. CDR3 residues: CASSQATGTGITEAFF. In nucleotides, the CDR3 is TGTGCCAGCAGCCAAGCTACCGGGACAGGGATTACTGAAGCTTTCTTT.

The genes are TRBV7-9 and TRBJ2-1, with 8 bases fitting TRBD2. V was pared by 4 bases and J by 2 bases, with 10 bases of the junction left unmatched. Germline CDR1 SEHNR, CDR2 FQNEAQ (reference sequence). The CDR3 totals 17 residues. The CDR3 region has the DNA TGTGCCAGCAGCTCGTCCTTAGGGACTAGTCCCTACAATGAGCAGTTCTTC. Its translation: CASSSSLGTSPYNEQFF. The full variable domain, rest sourced from reference TRBV7-9 and TRBJ2-1, is DTGVSQNPRHKITKRGQNVTFRCDPISEHNRLYWYRQTLGQGPEFLTYFQNEAQLEKSRLLSDRFSAERPKGSFSTLEIQRTEQGDSAMYLCASSSSLGTSPYNEQFFGPGTRLTVL.

This chain links TRBV19 with TRBJ1-5; the D is unclear. The germline V gene encodes CDR1 LNHDA and CDR2 SQIVND (reference sequence). The ends were cut back, 7 bases at V and 5 bases at J, with 18 bases in the middle. The length of the CDR3 is 15 residues. As DNA, the CDR3 is TGTGCCAGTAATCCCCAGTTCCTTTCCGATCAGCCCCAGCATTTT. It is translated as CASNPQFLSDQPQHF. The complete variable domain, with remaining parts taken from reference TRBV19 and TRBJ1-5, reads DGGITQSPKYLFRKEGQNVTLSCEQNLNHDAMYWYRQDPGQGLRLIYYSQIVNDFQKGDIAEGYSVSREKKESFPLTVTSAQKNPTAFYLCASNPQFLSDQPQHFGDGTRLSIL.

The chain employs TRBV6-6 and TRBJ2-1, with D possibly TRBD1 on 5 matching bases. Trimming took 1 base from V and 5 from J, leaving 15 bases between them. The CDR3 loop spans 16 amino acids. Germline lookup yields CDR1 MNHNY and CDR2 SVGAGI (reference sequence). The CDR3 DNA is TGTGCCAGCAGTTACTTTCAGGGTCCTACGGACAATGAGCAGTTCTTC. It is translated as CASSYFQGPTDNEQFF.

This sequence joins TRBV7-9 and TRBJ2-7; D is uncertain. Germline values: CDR1 SEHNR, CDR2 FQNEAQ (reference sequence). This CDR3 is built from 13 residues. V was clipped by 6 bases and J by 4 bases, with 13 bases between them. The CDR3 is CASSPGTYYEQYF. CDR3 coding DNA: TGTGCCAGCAGTCCGGGTACATATTACGAGCAGTACTTC.

This chain connects TRBV4-1 to TRBJ1-2; 7 positions match TRBD1. CDR1 is MGHRA, CDR2 YSYEKL, per germline. The CDR3 runs to 15 residues. V dropped 2 bases and J dropped 2; count of bases not matched to a gene: 5. CDR3 sequence reads: CASSQYQQGNYGYTF. CDR3 nucleotides: TGCGCCAGCAGCCAATACCAACAGGGGAACTATGGCTACACCTTC.

This sequence joins TRBV7-2 and TRBJ2-1; 8 positions match TRBD2. Losses at the gene ends were 5 bases for V and 3 bases for J; bases not matched to a gene: 6. This CDR3 is 15 amino acids long. Germline V gene data show CDR1 as SGHTA and CDR2 as FQGNSA. The CDR3 sequence: CASSLLAGYYNEQFF. The CDR3 DNA reads as TGTGCCAGCAGCCTCTTAGCGGGGTACTACAATGAGCAGTTCTTC. The entire variable domain, with the rest obtained from reference TRBV7-2 and TRBJ2-1, is as follows: GAGVSQSPSNKVTEKGKDVELRCDPISGHTALYWYRQSLGQGLEFLIYFQGNSAPDKSGLPSDRFSAERTGGSVSTLTIQRTQQEDSAVYLCASSLLAGYYNEQFFGPGTRLTVL.